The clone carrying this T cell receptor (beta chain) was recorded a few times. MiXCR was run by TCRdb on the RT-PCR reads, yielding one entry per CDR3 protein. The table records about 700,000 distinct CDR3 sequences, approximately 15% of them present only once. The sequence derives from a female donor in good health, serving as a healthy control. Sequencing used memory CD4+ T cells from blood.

The CDR3 sequence: CASSLVMTTDTQYF. CDR3 DNA sequence: TGTGCCAGCAGCTTAGTTATGACCACAGATACGCAGTATTTT. The chain has TRBV7-2 and TRBJ2-3; D not resolved. Germline assignment: CDR1 SGHTA and CDR2 FQGNSA. The CDR3 is 14 amino acids. Trimming left V 1 base short and J 2 bases short, with 7 bases between.